These 9 T cell receptor beta chains share one sample of origin, sequenced in a study of T-cell memory formation after mild COVID-19. MiXCR, applied by TCRdb to the 5' RACE reads, yields one record per CDR3 protein. The sample holds roughly 140,000 distinct CDR3 sequences, 14% to 15% seen once. Material for sequencing was PBMCs or a T cell subset sorted from them (not recorded which). These receptors came from an adult woman who had mild COVID-19 (a few samples of this study predate the infection). Cell type and time point are not known.

V gene TRBV7-9 combines with J gene TRBJ1-1; no clear D gene. From germline, CDR1 is SEHNR and CDR2 FQNEAQ (reference sequence). The CDR3 totals 13 residues. V lost 3 bases and J lost 3, with 8 bases in between. CDR3 amino acids: CASSFPVHTEAFF. CDR3 DNA sequence: TGTGCCAGCAGCTTCCCGGTCCACACTGAAGCTTTCTTT.

This clonotype showed up just a few times. This sequence joins TRBV10-3 and TRBJ2-3; 7 nucleotides line up with TRBD1. This CDR3 has 16 amino acids. Trimming at V came to 2 bases and at J to 5 bases, leaving 10 bases not matched to a gene. In germline, CDR1 is ENHRY, CDR2 SYGVKD. The CDR3 DNA follows: TGTGCCATCAGTGAGATGGCAGGGGGAACGGGAGATACGCAGTATTTT. It codes for CAISEMAGGTGDTQYF.

This clonotype occurred a few times. The CDR3 DNA is TGTGCCAGACCTCATTCCGGGACTAGGCCTGATACGCAGTATTTT. It translates to CARPHSGTRPDTQYF. The chain combines TRBV12-3 or TRBV12-4 with TRBJ2-3; 8 nucleotides align to TRBD2. Trimming cost V 9 bases and J 6 bases; bases outside gene matches: 14. The CDR3 spans 15 residues.

This clonotype appeared many times. The chain employs TRBV9 and TRBJ1-2, with D unresolved. The CDR3 is 17 amino acids. Per the germline V gene, CDR1 is SGDLS and CDR2 is YYNGEE. With 4 bases removed from V and 8 bases from J, the gap between germline ends came to 27 bases. The CDR3 bases are TGTGCCAGCAGCCCCCGTGGTGTGGACCCCTTACCGGGAGGCTACACCTTC. Encoded protein: CASSPRGVDPLPGGYTF. The full variable domain, its missing parts supplied by reference TRBV9 and TRBJ1-2, is DSGVTQTPKHLITATGQRVTLRCSPRSGDLSVYWYQQSLDQGLQFLIQYYNGEERAKGNILERFSAQQFPDLHSELNLSSLELGDSALYFCASSPRGVDPLPGGYTFGSGTRLTVV.

This rearrangement joins TRBV7-9 to TRBJ2-3, with 12 bases lining up with TRBD2. V shed 4 bases and J 3 bases; nucleotides not matched to a gene: 2. CDR1 is SEHNR and CDR2 is FQNEAQ in the germline V gene (reference sequence). The CDR3 runs 15 residues. CDR3 amino acids: CASSSTSGGTDTQYF. The CDR3 bases are TGTGCCAGCAGCTCGACTAGCGGGGGAACAGATACGCAGTATTTT.

Many counts were recorded for this clonotype. The chain combines TRBV11-2 with TRBJ2-1, with D perhaps matching TRBD1 or TRBD2 (5 bases each). Germline lookup yields CDR1 SGHAT and CDR2 FQNNGV. The V end was cut by 4 bases, the J end by 4 bases, with 20 bases between. The CDR3 is 17 residues long. The CDR3 DNA is TGTGCCAGCAGCTCTAGGCCTTCGGGGCAAACATACAATGAGCAGTTCTTC. Translating gives CASSSRPSGQTYNEQFF.

This chain joins TRBV5-5 and TRBJ2-7; no reliable D call. The CDR3 is 11 amino acids. V was trimmed by 4 bases and J by 2 bases, leaving 4 bases between them. Germline lookup yields CDR1 SGHKS and CDR2 YYEKEE (reference sequence). Here the CDR3 reads CASSRAYEQYF. CDR3 DNA: TGTGCCAGCAGCCGGGCCTACGAGCAGTACTTC.

The chain recombines TRBV7-9 with TRBJ1-1; D might be TRBD1 (6 bases). Germline-derived CDR1 and CDR2 are SEHNR and FQNEAQ (reference sequence). The CDR3 is made up of 17 amino acids. The V end was cut by 5 bases, the J end by 5 bases, with 24 bases between. Written as DNA, the CDR3 is TGTGCCAGCAGCCCTGCGCCGGGGGCATGGGCGAGGACTGAAGCTTTCTTT. Amino acids: CASSPAPGAWARTEAFF.

Ten or more counts support this clonotype. This chain joins TRBV7-6 and TRBJ2-7; D is perhaps TRBD1 (6 bases). The germline V gene encodes CDR1 SGHVS and CDR2 FNYEAQ. Trimming removed 5 bases at V and 5 bases at J, with 10 bases between. The CDR3 runs to 12 residues. CDR3 DNA sequence: TGTGCCAGCAGCCGCCCAGGGGACGAGCAGTACTTC. Its translation: CASSRPGDEQYF. Based on the CDR3 plus reference TRBV7-6 and TRBJ2-7, the full variable domain is GAGVSQSPRYKVTKRGQDVALRCDPISGHVSLYWYRQALGQGPEFLTYFNYEAQQDKSGLPNDRFSAERPEGSISTLTIQRTEQRDSAMYRCASSRPGDEQYFGPGTRLTVT.